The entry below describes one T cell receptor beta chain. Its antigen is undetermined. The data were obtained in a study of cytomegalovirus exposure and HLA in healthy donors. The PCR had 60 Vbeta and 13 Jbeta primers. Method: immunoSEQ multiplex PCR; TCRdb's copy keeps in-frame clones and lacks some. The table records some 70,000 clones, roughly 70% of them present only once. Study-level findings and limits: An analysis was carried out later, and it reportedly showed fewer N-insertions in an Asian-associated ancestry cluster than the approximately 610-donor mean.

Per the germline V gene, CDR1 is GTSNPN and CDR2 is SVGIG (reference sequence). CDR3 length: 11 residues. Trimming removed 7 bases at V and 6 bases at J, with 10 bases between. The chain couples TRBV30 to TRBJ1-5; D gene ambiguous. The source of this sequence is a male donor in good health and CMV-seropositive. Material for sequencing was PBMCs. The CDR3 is CAFQSGQPQHF. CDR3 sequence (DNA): TGTGCCTTCCAAAGCGGTCAGCCCCAGCATTTT.